These 29 T cell receptor beta chains share one sample of origin, sequenced in a study of technical replicates of blood from several donors. Sequenced by immunoSEQ multiplex PCR; TCRdb stores in-frame clones only, minus some. The sample has fewer than 95,000 clones; 94% are singletons. The sample comprised T cells isolated from PBMCs. The receptors derive from a human donor in good health.

The chain couples TRBV29-1 to TRBJ1-2, with 8 bases identical to TRBD1. This CDR3 comprises 12 residues. Per the germline V gene, CDR1 is SQVTM and CDR2 is ANQGSEA. V shed 7 bases, J shed 4 bases, and the junction held 5 bases outside the gene matches. CDR3 protein: CSADRVTYGYTF. CDR3 nucleotides: TGCAGCGCGGACAGGGTCACCTATGGCTACACCTTC.

The CDR3 protein is CASSVGTFELAQYF. The CDR3 nucleotides read TGCGCCAGCAGCGTCGGGACATTCGAGTTAGCCCAGTACTTC. The chain uses TRBV5-1 and TRBJ2-5; perhaps TRBD1 as D (6 bases). The V end was cut by 4 bases, the J end by 9 bases, with 19 bases between. The CDR3 covers 14 residues. Germline assignment: CDR1 SGHRS and CDR2 YFSETQ. The variable domain in full, with the rest retrieved from reference TRBV5-1 and TRBJ2-5, is KAGVTQTPRYLIKTRGQQVTLSCSPISGHRSVSWYQQTPGQGLQFLFEYFSETQRNKGNFPGRFSGRQFSNSRSEMNVSTLELGDSALYLCASSVGTFELAQYFGPGTRLLVL.

The rearrangement joins TRBV6-4 to TRBJ1-1; 8 bases are a match to TRBD1. Germline CDR1 MRHNA, CDR2 SNTAGT. Germline trimming cut 0 bases from V and 4 bases from J; bases unmatched to any gene: 4. This CDR3 comprises 15 residues. This CDR3 reads CASSDSAGGITEAFF. The CDR3 DNA is TGTGCCAGCAGTGACTCGGCAGGGGGCATCACTGAAGCTTTCTTT.

This chain links TRBV7-9 with TRBJ1-5, with 7 bases fitting TRBD1. This CDR3 region has 15 residues. J lost 2 bases, V lost 0 bases, and 1 base had no gene match. Germline V gene lookup returns CDR1 SEHNR and CDR2 FQNEAQ (reference sequence). The CDR3 reads CASSLADRGNQPQHF. In nucleotides, the CDR3 is TGTGCCAGCAGCTTAGCAGACAGGGGCAATCAGCCCCAGCATTTT.

This chain uses TRBV6-1 with TRBJ1-2; 7 bases are shared with TRBD1. This CDR3 spans 15 amino acids. V was clipped by 2 bases and J by 4 bases; unmatched bases: 7. CDR1 MNHNS and CDR2 SASEGT come from the germline V gene. The CDR3 reads CASSETRQGGYGYTF. As DNA, the CDR3 is TGTGCCAGCAGTGAAACCCGACAGGGAGGCTATGGCTACACCTTC.

This clone appeared once. V gene TRBV2 combines with J gene TRBJ2-3; D is possibly TRBD2 (5 bases). The CDR3 loop spans 12 amino acids. The germline CDR1 and CDR2 sequences are SNHLY and FYNNEI. V gave up 10 bases and J gave up 0 bases, with 8 bases separating them. The CDR3 bases are TGTGCCACGAGGACTAGCACAGATACGCAGTATTTT. As protein: CATRTSTDTQYF.

The chain recombines TRBV7-9 with TRBJ1-1, with D perhaps matching TRBD1 (5 bases). Trimming pared 2 bases from V and 5 bases from J, leaving 12 bases between. The germline V gene has CDR1 SEHNR and CDR2 FQNEAQ (reference sequence). This CDR3 has 14 residues. The CDR3 region is CASSLYGGGTEAFF. The CDR3 DNA is TGTGCCAGCAGCTTATACGGTGGGGGGACTGAAGCTTTCTTT.

CDR3 in amino acids: CASTFSPGAPGVEQYF. The CDR3 nucleotides read TGTGCCAGCACCTTCTCCCCCGGGGCCCCAGGGGTCGAGCAGTACTTC. The chain is built from TRBV28 and TRBJ2-7; D possibly corresponds to TRBD1 (6 bases). The ends were cut back, 7 bases at V and 6 bases at J, with 25 bases in the middle. Germline V CDR1 and CDR2: MDHEN, SYDVKM. The length of the CDR3 is 16 residues.

The V and J genes are TRBV29-1 and TRBJ2-1; D is ambiguous. Germline CDR1 is SQVTM and CDR2 is ANQGSEA. The CDR3 has 11 residues. V was shortened by 3 bases and J by 12 bases, with 12 bases between the two germline ends. Here the CDR3 reads CSVEYSTVQFF. CDR3 nucleotides: TGCAGCGTTGAGTACAGTACCGTGCAGTTCTTC.

The V call is TRBV18, the J call TRBJ2-1; D is unresolved. The CDR3 is made up of 16 amino acids. The germline V gene has CDR1 KGHSH and CDR2 LQKENI. Trimming removed 1 base from V and 0 bases from J, with 10 bases in between. CDR3 in DNA: TGTGCCAGCTCACCACGATATTCCAGCTCCTACAATGAGCAGTTCTTC. As protein: CASSPRYSSSYNEQFF.

This chain uses TRBV19 with TRBJ2-7; the D gene is possibly TRBD2 (6 bases). CDR1 LNHDA and CDR2 SQIVND come from the germline V gene (reference sequence). The CDR3 is 15 residues long. The V and J ends lost 3 bases and 0 bases respectively, with 12 bases between them. The CDR3 sequence: CASSIFSGDSYEQYF. The CDR3 DNA reads TGTGCCAGTAGTATCTTTTCGGGGGACTCCTACGAGCAGTACTTC.

V gene TRBV5-1 combines with J gene TRBJ2-7; the D gene is possibly TRBD2 (6 bases). This CDR3 has 14 amino acids. CDR1 is SGHRS, CDR2 YFSETQ, per germline. Trimming removed 4 bases at V and 3 bases at J, with 14 bases between. CDR3 residues: CASSRTGTLYEQYF. The CDR3 nucleotides are TGCGCCAGCAGCAGAACCGGGACTCTCTACGAGCAGTACTTC.

The V gene is TRBV27, the J gene TRBJ2-3; TRBD1 agrees at 7 bases. The CDR3 runs 16 residues. The germline gives CDR1 MNHEY, CDR2 SMNVEV (reference sequence). J lost 2 bases, V lost 3 bases, and 8 bases had no gene match. DNA of the CDR3: TGTGCCAGCAGTTTGGAGACAGGGCGAATCACAGATACGCAGTATTTT. It is translated as CASSLETGRITDTQYF.

This rearrangement joins TRBV4-1 to TRBJ1-5, with D tentatively TRBD1 (5 bases). The length of the CDR3 is 17 residues. Looked up from germline, CDR1 is MGHRA and CDR2 is YSYEKL. Trimming took 0 bases from V and 1 from J, leaving 13 bases between them. The CDR3 sequence: CASSQDPGIRSNQPQHF. The CDR3 coding sequence is TGCGCCAGCAGCCAAGACCCAGGGATACGGAGCAATCAGCCCCAGCATTTT.

The chain joins TRBV11-3 to TRBJ2-7; 10 bases agree with TRBD1. The CDR3 totals 15 residues. CDR1 is SGHNT, CDR2 YENEEA, per germline. Trimming cost V 0 bases and J 5 bases; bases outside gene matches: 4. CDR3 residues: CASSLDGDRGNEQYF. The CDR3 bases are TGTGCCAGCAGCTTAGATGGGGACAGGGGTAACGAGCAGTACTTC.

The V gene is TRBV4-1, the J gene TRBJ2-7, with 7 bases identical to TRBD2. The CDR3 has 14 amino acids. After removal of 3 bases from V and 0 bases from J, the junction contained 2 bases not matched to a gene. Per germline, CDR1 MGHRA and CDR2 YSYEKL. The CDR3 coding sequence is TGCGCCAGCAGCCAGGGGGAGGGCTCCTACGAGCAGTACTTC. Translation gives CASSQGEGSYEQYF.

This clone was counted a few times. The J gene is TRBJ1-1, the V gene TRBV5-4; the D is unclear. V was shortened by 0 bases and J by 5 bases, with 11 bases between the two germline ends. This CDR3 contains 14 residues. CDR1 and CDR2 (germline): SGHNT, YYREEE (reference sequence). The CDR3 sequence: CASSLGSGMTEAFF. The DNA of the CDR3 is TGTGCCAGCAGCTTGGGGTCAGGCATGACTGAAGCTTTCTTT. The complete variable domain, with remaining parts taken from reference TRBV5-4 and TRBJ1-1, reads ETGVTQSPTHLIKTRGQQVTLRCSSQSGHNTVSWYQQALGQGPQFIFQYYREEENGRGNFPPRFSGLQFPNYSSELNVNALELDDSALYLCASSLGSGMTEAFFGQGTRLTVV.

This chain joins TRBV4-2 and TRBJ2-7; 7 nucleotides align to TRBD2. The CDR3 length is 14 residues. V lost 2 bases, J lost 7 bases, and 8 bases stayed unmatched. Germline V gene sequence: CDR1 LGHNA, CDR2 YNFKEQ. The CDR3 bases are TGTGCCAGCAGCCAACTGGCGGGAGTCGATGAGCAGTACTTC. It translates to CASSQLAGVDEQYF.

CDR3 nucleotide sequence: TGTGCCAGTAGTATAGTTAGCAGTAGACCCTACGAGCAGTACTTC. Its translation: CASSIVSSRPYEQYF. This chain connects TRBV19 to TRBJ2-7, with D hard to call. V shed 1 base and J shed 2 bases, with 12 bases lying between them. The CDR3 length is 15 residues. Germline CDR1 reads LNHDA; CDR2 reads SQIVND (reference sequence).

V gene TRBV28 combines with J gene TRBJ2-7; TRBD2 aligns across 9 bases. The CDR3 is 15 residues long. V was pared by 5 bases and J by 2 bases, with 7 bases of the junction left unmatched. Germline loops: CDR1 MDHEN, CDR2 SYDVKM. Here the CDR3 reads CASSPTLAGTYEQYF. The CDR3 nucleotides read TGTGCCAGCAGTCCCACCCTAGCGGGGACCTACGAGCAGTACTTC. Drawing the rest from reference TRBV28 and TRBJ2-7, the complete variable domain is DVKVTQSSRYLVKRTGEKVFLECVQDMDHENMFWYRQDPGLGLRLIYFSYDVKMKEKGDIPEGYSVSREKKERFSLILESASTNQTSMYLCASSPTLAGTYEQYFGPGTRLTVT.

The chain recombines TRBV5-6 with TRBJ2-7; D call uncertain. With 4 bases removed from V and 2 bases from J, the gap between germline ends came to 13 bases. The V gene's germline CDR1 is SGHDT and CDR2 YYEEEE. The CDR3 loop spans 14 amino acids. CDR3 nucleotide sequence: TGTGCCAGCAGCGTTACTAATACCCCCTACGAGCAGTACTTC. Translating it yields CASSVTNTPYEQYF.

The chain combines TRBV30 with TRBJ2-7; D is perhaps TRBD1 (6 bases). This CDR3 is 13 amino acids long. Trimming stripped 2 bases from V and 0 bases from J, with 8 bases between. Germline lookup yields CDR1 GTSNPN and CDR2 SVGIG (reference sequence). The CDR3: CAWSRDNSYEQYF. DNA for the CDR3: TGTGCCTGGAGTCGGGACAACTCCTACGAGCAGTACTTC.

The chain uses TRBV19 and TRBJ2-6, with 7 bases lining up with TRBD1. From germline, CDR1 is LNHDA and CDR2 SQIVND (reference sequence). This CDR3 is 17 amino acids long. Trimming cost V 6 bases and J 0 bases; bases outside gene matches: 8. The CDR3: CASRWDRISSGANVLTF. CDR3 nucleotide sequence: TGTGCCAGTAGGTGGGACAGAATTAGCTCTGGGGCCAACGTCCTGACTTTC.

This clone was counted a few times. The chain combines TRBV4-2 with TRBJ2-7; TRBD1 agrees at 7 bases. The CDR3 is made up of 15 amino acids. Germline CDR1 is LGHNA and CDR2 is YNFKEQ. V lost 1 base to trimming and J lost 5 bases; unmatched junction nucleotides: 8. CDR3: CASSQGLTGQHEQYF. In DNA form, the CDR3 reads TGTGCCAGCAGCCAAGGCTTGACAGGGCAGCACGAGCAGTACTTC.

This chain links TRBV4-1 with TRBJ2-2, with a weak D call TRBD2 (6 bases). The CDR3 length is 13 residues. V lost 4 bases and J 6 bases, leaving 9 bases between the germline ends. Germline V lookup: CDR1 MGHRA, CDR2 YSYEKL. DNA for the CDR3: TGCGCCAGCAGCCTTCAGCGGGCCGGGGAGCTGTTTTTT. Amino acids: CASSLQRAGELFF.

This chain joins TRBV5-4 and TRBJ2-3; possible D gene TRBD2, 6 bases. The CDR3 extends over 15 amino acids. The germline CDR1 and CDR2 sequences are SGHNT and YYREEE (reference sequence). V was pared by 0 bases and J by 2 bases, with 10 bases between. The CDR3 nucleotides read TGTGCCAGCAGCTTGGATCAGCGGGCCACAGATACGCAGTATTTT. Translated: CASSLDQRATDTQYF.

This clone was seen just once. The J gene is TRBJ2-1, the V gene TRBV7-3; TRBD2 agrees at 9 bases. CDR1 and CDR2 (germline): SGHTA, FQGTGA. J lost 3 bases, V lost 5 bases, and 5 bases had no gene match. This CDR3 is built from 15 residues. DNA of the CDR3: TGTGCCAGCAGCGTGGCTAGCGGGGACTACAATGAGCAGTTCTTC. Translation: CASSVASGDYNEQFF.

V and J are TRBV19 and TRBJ2-1, with D perhaps matching TRBD2 (5 bases). The V gene lost 6 bases and the J gene lost 5 bases, with 11 bases spanning the gap. The CDR3 is 13 residues long. In germline, CDR1 is LNHDA, CDR2 SQIVND (reference sequence). DNA for the CDR3: TGTGCCAGTAGGCCGGAGGCGAACAATGAGCAGTTCTTC. Translating gives CASRPEANNEQFF.

The rearrangement joins TRBV25-1 to TRBJ2-2, with 10 bases lining up with TRBD1. Germline V gene lookup returns CDR1 MGHDK and CDR2 SYGVNS. Unmatched junction bases numbered 4, after V lost 6 bases and J lost 3 bases. The CDR3 is 15 residues long. CDR3 protein: CASRRQGADTGELFF. The CDR3 nucleotides read TGTGCCAGCAGGAGACAGGGGGCTGACACCGGGGAGCTGTTTTTT.